This T cell receptor (beta chain) was found in a study of blood T cell repertoires in COVID-19. CDR3 length: 14 residues. Germline V gene data show CDR1 as SGHNT and CDR2 as YYREEE (reference sequence). Trimming pared 4 bases from V and 9 bases from J, leaving 19 bases between. Recovered participants had two consecutive negative NP/OP PCR tests, healthcare professional clearance, or symptom resolution. Sequencing was performed with immunoSEQ multiplex PCR; in TCRdb, only in-frame clones are kept and a portion is missing. The sample contains around 290,000 clones, around 90% of which appear only once.

The sample consisted of PBMCs or T cells enriched from blood (not recorded which). The gene calls are TRBV5-4 and TRBJ1-1, with D maybe TRBD1 (6 bases). This clonotype was obtained from a woman in her twenties or thirties who had recovered from COVID-19. Here the CDR3 DNA reads TGTGCCAGCAGCACCCGGCAACAGGGCTCACAAGCTTTCTTT. Amino acid sequence: CASSTRQQGSQAFF.